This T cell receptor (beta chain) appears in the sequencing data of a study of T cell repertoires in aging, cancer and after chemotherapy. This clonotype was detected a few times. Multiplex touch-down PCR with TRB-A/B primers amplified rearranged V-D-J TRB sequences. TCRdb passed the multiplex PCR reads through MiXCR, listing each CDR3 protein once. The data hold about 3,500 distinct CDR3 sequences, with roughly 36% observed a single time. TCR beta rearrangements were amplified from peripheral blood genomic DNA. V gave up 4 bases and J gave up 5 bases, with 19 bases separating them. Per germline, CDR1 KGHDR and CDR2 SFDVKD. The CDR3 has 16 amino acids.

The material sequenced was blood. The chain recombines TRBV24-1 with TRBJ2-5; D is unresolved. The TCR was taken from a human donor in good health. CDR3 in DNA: TGTGCCACCAGTGACTCCTTGACCCACGGAATCGAGACCCAGTACTTC. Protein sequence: CATSDSLTHGIETQYF.